This T cell receptor (beta chain) was recovered during a study of CD8 T cells in ankylosing spondylitis. Regarding the study as a whole: Significant enrichment of disease-linked clones was reportedly seen in matched ankylosing spondylitis synovial fluid. Disease-linked clones, CD8+, were relatively rare in peripheral blood.

A quantitative 5'-RACE method, one with molecular barcodes, was used to make TCR beta libraries. Using its own MiXCR run on the 5' RACE reads, TCRdb lists one record per CDR3 protein. Seen here are 250,000 to 400,000 distinct CDR3 sequences, roughly 10% observed once, and the top ten hold roughly 9%. Trimming took 0 bases from V and 4 from J, leaving 7 bases between them. This CDR3 is built from 14 residues. The germline CDR1 and CDR2 sequences are MDHEN and SYDVKM. This clonotype was counted a few times. Antigen unknown. The sequenced sample was blood, either unsorted or a sorted T cell fraction (not recorded which). The genes are TRBV28 and TRBJ1-5; D unresolved. This clonotype was obtained from a female donor with ankylosing spondylitis or in good health (not recorded which). CDR3 amino acids: CASSLWVGNQPQHF. DNA of the CDR3: TGTGCCAGCAGTTTATGGGTAGGAAATCAGCCCCAGCATTTT.